This TCR beta chain was identified in a study of T cells in women clearing cervical HPV infection. Across the study: Case blood was drawn when the lesion was first found; control blood after infection became undetectable. General study points: T-cell numbers per sample were unknown and may explain richness differences.

Notes on this clone: Its antigen remains unknown. The sequenced fragment ends 3 residues before the CDR3 boundary, so the rest is inferred from the germline J gene.

The method was immunoSEQ multiplex PCR; TCRdb's version includes in-frame clones alone and lacks a portion of them. The sample's table shows approximately 34,000 clones. All donors had a single incident cervical HPV16 infection, not prevalent. HPV was found by MY09/MY11 PCR and dot-blot genotyping. This CDR3 has 14 amino acids. Per the germline V gene, CDR1 is SNHLY and CDR2 is FYNNEI. Source material: blood buffy coat. The J gene is TRBJ1-2, the V gene TRBV2; D unresolved. The clonotype comes from a woman between 18 and 70 years old with a cervical HPV16 infection that either progressed to CIN3+ or cleared (not recorded which). The CDR3 spells CASSEASPTDTYTF. CDR3 DNA, as far as it was read: TGTGCCAGCAGTGAAGCTTCCCCCACAGATACC.